This TCR beta chain was observed in a study of vaccination and CD4 T cells after COVID-19. On the study more broadly: Six males and four females constituted the convalescent cohort, two of whom were Hispanic. Post-COVID draws followed diagnosis by a median roughly 93 days (range 35 to 161). Study-wide points: Researchers looked at relatively few convalescent patients and had no early post-infection timepoints.

The treatment denotes: roughly ten-day PBMC culture with coronavirus spike peptide pools or control peptides (ViraFEST assay). ViraFEST relied on peptide pools to expand antigen-specific T cells; the TCRs were sequenced afterward. The germline CDR1 and CDR2 sequences are MNHNS and SASEGT. V shed 5 bases, J shed 1 base, and the junction held 9 bases outside the gene matches. This CDR3 has 17 amino acids. About this clonotype itself: Its antigen remains unidentified.

At the Johns Hopkins FTIC core, DNA taken from cultured CD4+ T cells was sequenced by way of the Oncomine TCR Beta short-read assay. A single record per CDR3 protein comes from TCRdb applying MiXCR to the PCR reads. There are about 7,300 distinct CDR3 sequences in the sample; approximately 55% occur only once, and 34% lies in the top ten. The V and J genes are TRBV6-1 and TRBJ2-4, with 9 positions matching TRBD2. This TCR came from a human donor who had recovered from COVID-19. Material: CD4+ T cells from blood, cultured in vitro. The CDR3 DNA reads as TGTGCCAGCAGTAATAGCGGGAGTGGCGGGGCCAAAAACATTCAGTACTTC. Translated, it gives CASSNSGSGGAKNIQYF.